A selection of T cell receptor beta chains follows, all from one sample in a study of human T cells and chemical hapten exposure. TCRdb itself ran the RACE reads through MiXCR, one entry per CDR3 protein. The sample yields 190,000 or so distinct CDR3 sequences, around 25% seen once. The specimen comprised whole blood, sampled in connection with sensitization to the hapten diphenylcyclopropenone (DPC). These receptors originate from a middle-aged woman with alopecia areata. Some clones in this sample may be carry-over from other donors' samples. Each CDR3 is given with its conserved first and last residue. The D gene is left open where the match is weak. Some rows have no size entry. The others give once, few or many, or a class for an expanded clone.

j_call v_call d_call clone_size cdr3_aa cdr3_nt
TRBJ2-3 TRBV2 - - CASSRDFPRDTQYF TGTGCCAGCAGCCGGGACTTCCCCAGGGATACGCAGTATTTT
TRBJ1-6 TRBV6-4 TRBD1 - CASSDSTGGNSPLHF TGTGCCAGCAGTGACTCGACAGGGGGCAATTCACCCCTCCACTTT
TRBJ1-1 TRBV5-1 - - CASSGGQNTEAFF TGCGCCAGCAGCGGAGGACAGAACACTGAAGCTTTCTTT
TRBJ2-1 TRBV29-1 - - CSVVATVEQFF TGCAGCGTGGTAGCTACTGTTGAGCAGTTCTTC
TRBJ1-1 TRBV20-1 TRBD1 - CSAMTGWPNTEAFF TGCAGTGCTATGACAGGGTGGCCGAACACTGAAGCTTTCTTT
TRBJ2-7 TRBV29-1 TRBD2 - CSVGGLAGVTETSYEQYF TGCAGCGTTGGAGGACTAGCGGGAGTGACGGAAACCTCCTACGAGCAGTACTTC
TRBJ1-4 TRBV25-1 - - CASSEPLGGDEKLFF TGTGCCAGCAGTGAACCGTTAGGGGGAGATGAAAAACTGTTTTTT
TRBJ2-7 TRBV10-3 - - CAIRETAKSYEQYF TGTGCCATCAGGGAGACTGCTAAATCCTACGAGCAGTACTTC
TRBJ2-4 TRBV28 - few CASSPHPSLAKNIQYF TGTGCCAGCAGTCCCCACCCGTCCTTAGCCAAAAACATTCAGTACTTC
TRBJ1-1 TRBV6-2/TRBV6-3 - - CASSYLSEAFF TGTGCCAGCAGTTACCTGTCTGAAGCTTTCTTT
TRBJ2-4 TRBV5-1 TRBD2 - CASSSGGDNTKNIQYF TGCGCCAGCAGCTCCGGGGGGGACAACACCAAAAACATTCAGTACTTC
TRBJ2-7 TRBV20-1 TRBD1 - CSVGTELYEQYF TGCAGTGTTGGGACAGAGCTCTACGAGCAGTACTTC
TRBJ2-5 TRBV6-5 - few CASSKQGSRETQYF TGTGCCAGCAGTAAACAGGGATCGCGGGAGACCCAGTACTTC
TRBJ2-5 TRBV12-3/TRBV12-4 - - CASSLSGALETQYF TGTGCCAGCAGTTTATCGGGGGCGCTAGAGACCCAGTACTTC
TRBJ2-7 TRBV28 - - CASSPQPGADSSYEQYF TGTGCCAGCAGTCCGCAACCAGGGGCAGACAGCTCCTACGAGCAGTACTTC
TRBJ2-7 TRBV21-1 - - CASSKARGTGSYEQYF TGTGCCAGCAGCAAAGCCCGGGGGACAGGATCCTACGAGCAGTACTTC
TRBJ2-7 TRBV20-1 TRBD1 few CSARAPGQGGYEQYF TGCAGTGCTAGGGCCCCAGGACAGGGGGGCTACGAGCAGTACTTC
TRBJ1-1 TRBV6-5 - few CASSSRPNTEAFF TGTGCCAGCAGTTCCCGACCGAACACTGAAGCTTTCTTT
TRBJ1-2 TRBV4-3 TRBD1 - CASSQKRDSSNYGYTF TGCGCCAGCAGCCAAAAGCGGGACAGTTCTAACTATGGCTACACCTTC
TRBJ2-5 TRBV9 TRBD1 - CASSGSGTARKTQYF TGTGCCAGCAGCGGTTCGGGGACAGCAAGAAAGACCCAGTACTTC
TRBJ2-2 TRBV28 - few CASSPRPTPGAHTGELFF TGTGCCAGCAGTCCCAGGCCAACGCCAGGGGCACACACCGGGGAGCTGTTTTTT
TRBJ1-3 TRBV7-9 - few CARRASGNTIYF TGTGCAAGACGCGCCTCTGGAAACACCATATATTTT
TRBJ2-7 TRBV11-2 - - CASSSDFLGAMSYEQYF TGTGCCAGCAGCTCGGACTTTTTGGGGGCAATGAGCTACGAGCAGTACTTC
TRBJ2-1 TRBV5-1 TRBD2 few CASSLALAGLANEQFF TGCGCCAGCAGCTTGGCCCTCGCAGGACTAGCAAATGAGCAGTTCTTC
TRBJ2-7 TRBV7-2 TRBD2 - CASSARTSGDYSYEQYF TGTGCCAGCAGCGCGAGGACTAGCGGTGATTACTCCTACGAGCAGTACTTC
TRBJ1-5 TRBV29-1 - - CSVAGNRNQPQHF TGCAGCGTTGCAGGGAATCGCAATCAGCCCCAGCATTTT
TRBJ1-2 TRBV12-3/TRBV12-4 - few CASSSPQDGDYGYTF TGTGCCAGCAGTTCACCTCAAGACGGGGACTATGGCTACACCTTC
TRBJ1-1 TRBV27 TRBD1 - CASWDRGSEAFF TGTGCCAGCTGGGACAGGGGGTCGGAAGCTTTCTTT
TRBJ1-5 TRBV28 - - CASRPWSNQPQHF TGTGCCAGCAGGCCTTGGAGCAATCAGCCCCAGCATTTT
TRBJ1-5 TRBV27 - - CASSTLQENQPQHF TGTGCCAGCAGTACATTACAGGAAAATCAGCCCCAGCATTTT
TRBJ2-3 TRBV7-3 TRBD2 - CASSPRTSGRARKDTQYF TGTGCCAGCAGCCCCCGGACTAGCGGGAGGGCCCGTAAAGATACGCAGTATTTT
TRBJ2-1 TRBV10-3 - few CAISPEGSYNEQFF TGTGCCATCAGCCCGGAGGGTTCCTACAATGAGCAGTTCTTC
TRBJ2-3 TRBV11-1 TRBD2 - CASSPPAGSTDTQYF TGTGCCAGCAGCCCCCCAGCGGGGAGCACAGATACGCAGTATTTT
TRBJ2-3 TRBV11-2 TRBD2 few CASSSAGGPPRDTQYF TGTGCCAGCAGCTCCGCGGGGGGACCCCCTCGCGATACGCAGTATTTT
TRBJ1-5 TRBV7-8 - - CASSLVAGIGRQPQHF TGTGCCAGCAGCTTAGTGGCAGGGATCGGTAGACAGCCCCAGCATTTT
TRBJ1-4 TRBV7-9 - - CASSRYREGQNEKLFF TGTGCCAGCAGCCGCTACCGGGAAGGCCAAAATGAAAAACTGTTTTTT
TRBJ2-1 TRBV7-9 - - CASSEHGSSYNEQFF TGTGCCAGCAGCGAACACGGGAGCTCCTACAATGAGCAGTTCTTC
TRBJ2-3 TRBV9 TRBD2 - CASSVAGAGGAPDTQYF TGTGCCAGCAGCGTAGCCGGAGCGGGAGGGGCCCCAGATACGCAGTATTTT
TRBJ2-1 TRBV4-3 - - CASRRQISYNEQFF TGCGCCAGCAGGCGACAGATTTCCTACAATGAGCAGTTCTTC
TRBJ1-2 TRBV11-1 - few CASSLYTNYGYTF TGTGCCAGCAGCTTATACACTAACTATGGCTACACCTTC
TRBJ2-1 TRBV28 TRBD2 - CASSLAGVLSSYNEQFF TGTGCCAGCAGTTTAGCGGGAGTCCTGAGCTCCTACAATGAGCAGTTCTTC